The sequence of this T cell receptor (beta chain) was determined in a study of blood T cell repertoires in COVID-19. Here immunoSEQ multiplex PCR was the method, and the copy in TCRdb shows in-frame clones only, minus some. The sample includes around 60,000 clones, 85% to 90% seen only once; the top ten take 15% to 20%. The CDR3 extends over 11 amino acids. CDR1 SQVTM and CDR2 ANQGSEA come from the germline V gene. Trimming left V 7 bases short and J 10 bases short, with 16 bases between. The chain employs TRBV29-1 and TRBJ1-1, with D maybe TRBD1 (5 bases). The specimen was peripheral blood. The TCR originated in a woman aged 55-70 years with COVID-19, enrolled during active disease. In DNA form, the CDR3 reads TGCAGCGACGGGGGTAAGGGAAGAGCTTTCTTT. This encodes CSDGGKGRAFF.